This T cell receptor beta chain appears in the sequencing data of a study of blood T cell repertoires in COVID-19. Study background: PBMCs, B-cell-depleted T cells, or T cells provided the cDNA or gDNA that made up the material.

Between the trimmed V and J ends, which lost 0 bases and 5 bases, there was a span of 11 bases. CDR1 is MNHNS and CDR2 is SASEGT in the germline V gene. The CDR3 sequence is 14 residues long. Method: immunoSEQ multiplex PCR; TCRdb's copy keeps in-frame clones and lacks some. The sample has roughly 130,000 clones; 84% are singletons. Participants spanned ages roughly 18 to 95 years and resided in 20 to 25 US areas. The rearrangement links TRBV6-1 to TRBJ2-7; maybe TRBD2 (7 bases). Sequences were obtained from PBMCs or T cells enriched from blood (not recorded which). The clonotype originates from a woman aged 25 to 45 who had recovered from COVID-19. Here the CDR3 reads CASSEAPGGDEQYF. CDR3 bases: TGTGCCAGCAGTGAAGCACCGGGGGGCGACGAGCAGTACTTC.